This T cell receptor beta chain was identified during a study of shared clonotypes between healthy human individuals. Study findings and constraints: About 5.2% was the fraction of naive CD4 clonotypes found shared across several donors.

Only Caucasian adults living in Nashville, Tennessee served as donors. Notes on this clone: What it binds is unknown. Other nucleotide sequences in the sample specify the same CDR3.

Sequencing used immunoSEQ multiplex PCR; TCRdb keeps in-frame clones, though not all of them. In the table there are over a million clones, approximately 70% of which are singletons. CDR3 length: 14 amino acids. V lost 1 base, J lost 2 bases, and 9 bases lay in between. Germline V gene sequence: CDR1 SGHVS, CDR2 FNYEAQ. The V and J genes are TRBV7-6 and TRBJ2-7; a possible D gene is TRBD1 (5 bases). This sequence was found in a man aged 18-30 years in good health. The source material was memory CD4+ T cells sorted from blood. Subset here: CD45RA-negative fraction. CDR3 sequence: CASSLGAGPYEQYF. Here the CDR3 DNA reads TGTGCCAGCAGCTTAGGTGCAGGGCCCTACGAGCAGTACTTC.